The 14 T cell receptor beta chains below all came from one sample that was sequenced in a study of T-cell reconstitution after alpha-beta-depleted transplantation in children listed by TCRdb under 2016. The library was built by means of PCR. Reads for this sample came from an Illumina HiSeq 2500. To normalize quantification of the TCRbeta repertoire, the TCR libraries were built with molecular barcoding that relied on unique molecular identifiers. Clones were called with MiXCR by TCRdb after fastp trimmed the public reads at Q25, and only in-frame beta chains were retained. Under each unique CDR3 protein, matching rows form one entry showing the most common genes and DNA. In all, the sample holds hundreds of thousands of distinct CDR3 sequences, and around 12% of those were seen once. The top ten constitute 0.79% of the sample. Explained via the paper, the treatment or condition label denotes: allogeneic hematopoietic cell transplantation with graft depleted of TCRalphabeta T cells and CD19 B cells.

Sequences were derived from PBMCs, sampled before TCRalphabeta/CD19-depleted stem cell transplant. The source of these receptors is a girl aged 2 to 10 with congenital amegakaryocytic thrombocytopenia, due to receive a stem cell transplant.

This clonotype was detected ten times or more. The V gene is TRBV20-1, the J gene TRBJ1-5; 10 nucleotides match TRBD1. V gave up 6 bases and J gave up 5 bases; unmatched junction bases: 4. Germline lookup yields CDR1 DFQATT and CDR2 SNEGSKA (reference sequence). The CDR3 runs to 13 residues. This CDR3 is CSARTGGDQPQHF. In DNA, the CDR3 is TGCAGTGCCCGGACAGGGGGAGATCAGCCCCAGCATTTT.

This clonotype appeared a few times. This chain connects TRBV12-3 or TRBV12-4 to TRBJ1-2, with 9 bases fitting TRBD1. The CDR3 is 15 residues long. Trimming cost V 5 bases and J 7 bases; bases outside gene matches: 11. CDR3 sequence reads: CASSTRRTGAAGYTF. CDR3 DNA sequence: TGTGCCAGCAGTACACGAAGGACAGGGGCGGCTGGCTACACCTTC.

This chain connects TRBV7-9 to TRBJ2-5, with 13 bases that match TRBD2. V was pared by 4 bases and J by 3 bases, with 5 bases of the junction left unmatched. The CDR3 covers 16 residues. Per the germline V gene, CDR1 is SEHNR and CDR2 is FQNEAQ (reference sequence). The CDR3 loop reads CASSSIGTSGKETQYF. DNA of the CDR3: TGTGCCAGCAGCTCAATAGGGACTAGCGGGAAAGAGACCCAGTACTTC.

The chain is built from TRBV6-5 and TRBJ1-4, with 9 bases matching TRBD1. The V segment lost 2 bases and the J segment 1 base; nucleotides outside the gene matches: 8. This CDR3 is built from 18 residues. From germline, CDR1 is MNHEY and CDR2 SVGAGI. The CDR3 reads CASSYGTGPFETNEKLFF. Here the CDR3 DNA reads TGTGCCAGCAGTTACGGGACAGGGCCTTTTGAAACTAATGAAAAACTGTTTTTT.

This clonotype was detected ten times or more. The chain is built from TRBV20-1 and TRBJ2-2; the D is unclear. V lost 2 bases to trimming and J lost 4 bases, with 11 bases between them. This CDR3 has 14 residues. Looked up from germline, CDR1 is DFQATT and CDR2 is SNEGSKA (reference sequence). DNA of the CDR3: TGCAGTGCTAGACCCCCCCACAGCACCGGGGAGCTGTTTTTT. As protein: CSARPPHSTGELFF.

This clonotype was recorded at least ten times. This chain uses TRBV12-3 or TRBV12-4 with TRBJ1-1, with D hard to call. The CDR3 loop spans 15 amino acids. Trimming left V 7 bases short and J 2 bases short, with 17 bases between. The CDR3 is CASIDTGGVNTEAFF. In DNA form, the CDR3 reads TGTGCCAGCATCGATACCGGCGGGGTTAACACTGAAGCTTTCTTT.

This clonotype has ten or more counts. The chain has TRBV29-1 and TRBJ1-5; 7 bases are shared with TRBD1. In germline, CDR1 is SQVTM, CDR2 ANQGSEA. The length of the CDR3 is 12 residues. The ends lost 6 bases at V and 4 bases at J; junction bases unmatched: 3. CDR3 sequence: CSVVQGNQPQHF. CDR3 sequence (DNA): TGCAGCGTGGTACAGGGGAATCAGCCCCAGCATTTT.

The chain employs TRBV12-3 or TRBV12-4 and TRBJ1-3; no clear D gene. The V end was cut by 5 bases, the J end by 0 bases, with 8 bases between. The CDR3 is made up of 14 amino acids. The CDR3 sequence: CASSVVRSGNTIYF. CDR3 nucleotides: TGTGCCAGCAGTGTCGTCCGCTCTGGAAACACCATATATTTT.

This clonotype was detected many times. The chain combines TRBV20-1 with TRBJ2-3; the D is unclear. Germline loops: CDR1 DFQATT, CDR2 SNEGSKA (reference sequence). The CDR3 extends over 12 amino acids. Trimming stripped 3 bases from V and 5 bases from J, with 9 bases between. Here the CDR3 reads CSASLPGDTQYF. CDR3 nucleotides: TGCAGTGCTAGTCTCCCAGGAGATACGCAGTATTTT.

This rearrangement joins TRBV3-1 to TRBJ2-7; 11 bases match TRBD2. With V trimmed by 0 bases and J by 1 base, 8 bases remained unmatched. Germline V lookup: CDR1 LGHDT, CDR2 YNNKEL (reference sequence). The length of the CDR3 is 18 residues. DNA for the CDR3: TGTGCCAGCAGCCAAGAAGGCGAGGGACTAGCGGATTCCTACGAGCAGTACTTC. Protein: CASSQEGEGLADSYEQYF.

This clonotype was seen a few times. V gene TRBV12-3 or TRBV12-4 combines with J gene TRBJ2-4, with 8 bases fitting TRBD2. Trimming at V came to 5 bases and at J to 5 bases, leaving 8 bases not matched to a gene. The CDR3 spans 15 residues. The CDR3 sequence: CASSTFGGVENIQYF. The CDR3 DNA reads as TGTGCCAGCAGTACCTTCGGGGGGGTTGAAAACATTCAGTACTTC.

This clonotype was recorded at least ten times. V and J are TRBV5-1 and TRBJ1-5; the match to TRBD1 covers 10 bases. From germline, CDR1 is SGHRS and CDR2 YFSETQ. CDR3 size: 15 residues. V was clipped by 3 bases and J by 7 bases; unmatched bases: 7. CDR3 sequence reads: CASSSSGTGDQPQHF. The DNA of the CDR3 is TGCGCCAGCAGCTCTTCCGGGACAGGGGACCAGCCCCAGCATTTT.

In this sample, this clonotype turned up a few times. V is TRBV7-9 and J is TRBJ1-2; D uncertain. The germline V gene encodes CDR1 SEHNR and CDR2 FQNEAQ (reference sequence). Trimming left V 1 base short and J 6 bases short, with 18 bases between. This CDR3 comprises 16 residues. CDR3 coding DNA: TGTGCCAGCAGCTTAGTCACGTCAGAGCATGGAGATGGCTACACCTTC. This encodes CASSLVTSEHGDGYTF. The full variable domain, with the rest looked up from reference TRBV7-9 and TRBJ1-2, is DTGVSQNPRHKITKRGQNVTFRCDPISEHNRLYWYRQTLGQGPEFLTYFQNEAQLEKSRLLSDRFSAERPKGSFSTLEIQRTEQGDSAMYLCASSLVTSEHGDGYTFGSGTRLTVV.

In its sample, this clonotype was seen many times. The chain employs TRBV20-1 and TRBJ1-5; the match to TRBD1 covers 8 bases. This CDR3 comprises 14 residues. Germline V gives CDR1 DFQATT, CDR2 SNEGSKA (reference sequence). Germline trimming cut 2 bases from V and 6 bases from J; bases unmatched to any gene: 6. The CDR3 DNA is TGCAGTGCTAGATCACGACAGGGGAGTCAGCCCCAGCATTTT. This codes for CSARSRQGSQPQHF.